Described below is a single TCR beta chain sequence and its context. Its antigen remains unidentified. This entry is derived from a study of cytomegalovirus exposure and HLA in healthy donors. Study-level findings and limits: Confirmation in vitro established that a few CMV-associated chains were specific for CMV antigens.

Vbeta (60) and Jbeta (13) primers were used in the PCR. Some clones are missing from TCRdb's copy, which holds only in-frame ones; the method was immunoSEQ multiplex PCR. Altogether some 190,000 clones are present, roughly 81% being singletons, with the ten largest covering around 2.2%. The V and J ends lost 2 bases and 3 bases respectively, with 8 bases between them. The CDR3 contains 13 residues. CDR1 is SGHTA, CDR2 FQGTGA, per germline. The TCR sequence derives from a young woman in good health and CMV-seropositive. V gene TRBV7-3 combines with J gene TRBJ2-7; the D gene is possibly TRBD1 (5 bases). Sequenced material: PBMCs. The CDR3 spells CASSLWQGYEQYF. DNA of the CDR3: TGTGCCAGCAGCTTATGGCAGGGCTACGAGCAGTACTTC.